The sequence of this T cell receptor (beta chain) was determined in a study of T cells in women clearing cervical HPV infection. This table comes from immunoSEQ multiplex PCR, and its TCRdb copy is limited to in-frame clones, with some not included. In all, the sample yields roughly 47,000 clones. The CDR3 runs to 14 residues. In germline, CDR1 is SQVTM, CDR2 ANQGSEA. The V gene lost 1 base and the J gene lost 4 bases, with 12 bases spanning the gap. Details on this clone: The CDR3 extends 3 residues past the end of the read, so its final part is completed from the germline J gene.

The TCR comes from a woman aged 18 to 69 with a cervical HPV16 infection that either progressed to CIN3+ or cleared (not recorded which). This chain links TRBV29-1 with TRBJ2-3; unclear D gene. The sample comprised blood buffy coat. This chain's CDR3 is CSVEGPPVPDTQYF. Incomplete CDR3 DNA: TGCAGCGTTGAAGGCCCCCCGGTCCCAGATACG.